A single sample gave rise to the 25 T cell receptor beta chains below, sequenced in a study of blood T cell repertoires in COVID-19. The data were produced by immunoSEQ multiplex PCR, yet TCRdb's version contains in-frame clones alone and is incomplete. The sample yields around 160,000 clones, roughly 82% seen once. Material for sequencing was peripheral blood. Source of these receptors: a human donor with acute or convalescent COVID-19. The donor label of this sample is uncertain.

About this clone: This may come from a read error, since a much larger clone is one base off. This chain joins TRBV19 and TRBJ1-1; TRBD1 matches at 7 bases. This CDR3 region has 15 residues. The germline gives CDR1 LNHDA, CDR2 SQIVND (reference sequence). The CDR3 loop reads CASGNPETGNSEAFF. CDR3 nucleotide sequence: TGTGCCAGTGGAAATCCCGAGACAGGGAACTCTGAAGCTTTCTTT.

This clone was counted only a few times. V usage is TRBV7-9 and J usage is TRBJ2-2; 7 bases are shared with TRBD1. Germline-derived CDR1 and CDR2 are SEHNR and FQNEAQ (reference sequence). The junction had 0 bases not matched to a gene; V was cut back by 4 bases and J by 1 base. This CDR3 has 14 residues. For the CDR3, the DNA is TGTGCCAGCAGCTGGGACAGGAACACCGGGGAGCTGTTTTTT. As protein: CASSWDRNTGELFF.

Only one count was recorded for this clone. The J gene is TRBJ1-2, the V gene TRBV4-2; D is uncertain. There are 13 residues in the CDR3. V was clipped by 1 base and J by 6 bases, with 9 bases between them. The germline V gene encodes CDR1 LGHNA and CDR2 YNFKEQ. The CDR3 region is CASSQANTHGYTF. The CDR3 nucleotides read TGTGCCAGCAGCCAAGCCAACACCCATGGCTACACCTTC.

The chain recombines TRBV7-9 with TRBJ2-3; a possible D gene is TRBD1 (7 bases). The CDR3 loop spans 15 amino acids. Trimming left V 5 bases short and J 1 base short, with 13 bases between. Germline CDR1 is SEHNR and CDR2 is FQNEAQ (reference sequence). The CDR3 DNA sequence: TGTGCCAGCAGCGACCCAGGGGGGCGCACAGATACGCAGTATTTT. Its protein is CASSDPGGRTDTQYF.

This clone was seen once. The chain recombines TRBV7-2 with TRBJ2-7, with TRBD2 as a possible D gene (5 bases). The CDR3 is 12 amino acids. The germline CDR1 and CDR2 sequences are SGHTA and FQGNSA. Trimming removed 7 bases at V and 5 bases at J, with 12 bases between. In DNA, the CDR3 is TGTGCCAGCACTCAAAGAGGGAACGAGCAGTACTTC. As protein: CASTQRGNEQYF.

The chain has TRBV5-1 and TRBJ1-1; TRBD1 is a possible D gene (5 bases). Between the trimmed V and J ends, which lost 4 bases and 3 bases, there was a span of 13 bases. Germline assignment: CDR1 SGHRS and CDR2 YFSETQ. This CDR3 has 14 amino acids. The CDR3 reads CASSRGEVDTEAFF. For the CDR3, the DNA is TGCGCCAGCAGCCGAGGGGAGGTGGACACTGAAGCTTTCTTT.

The chain combines TRBV20-1 with TRBJ1-2, with a weak D call TRBD1 (5 bases). CDR3 length: 10 amino acids. The ends were cut back, 6 bases at V and 8 bases at J, with 10 bases in the middle. Germline loops: CDR1 DFQATT, CDR2 SNEGSKA (reference sequence). The chain's CDR3 is CSAFGGGYTF. The CDR3 DNA sequence: TGCAGTGCATTCGGGGGGGGCTACACCTTC.

This clone was seen once. Other DNA sequences in this specimen translate into the identical CDR3. This chain connects TRBV7-2 to TRBJ1-2, with D possibly TRBD1 on 5 matching bases. Trimming cost V 4 bases and J 4 bases, with 10 bases left between them. CDR1 and CDR2 (germline): SGHTA, FQGNSA. The CDR3 is 13 amino acids. The CDR3 sequence: CASSSRGGYGYTF. The CDR3 bases are TGTGCCAGCAGCTCCCGGGGGGGCTATGGCTACACCTTC.

The rearrangement uses TRBV20-1 and TRBJ1-2, with D unresolved. CDR1 is DFQATT and CDR2 is SNEGSKA in the germline V gene (reference sequence). The CDR3 is 11 residues long. Trimming pared 0 bases from V and 7 bases from J, leaving 6 bases between. The CDR3 spells CSAREHLGYTF. CDR3 coding DNA: TGCAGTGCTAGAGAACACCTTGGCTACACCTTC.

This clone was recorded once. The genes are TRBV7-2 and TRBJ1-6; D might be TRBD1 (6 bases). CDR1 and CDR2 from the germline V gene are SGHTA and FQGNSA. V was shortened by 5 bases and J by 9 bases, with 14 bases between the two germline ends. This CDR3 has 14 amino acids. Here the CDR3 DNA reads TGTGCCAGCAGCCCAGTACAGGGATTTTCACCCCTCCACTTT. Translation gives CASSPVQGFSPLHF.

This clone was counted a single time. The chain carries TRBV25-1 and TRBJ1-2; perhaps TRBD1 as D (5 bases). The CDR3 covers 14 residues. The germline V gene encodes CDR1 MGHDK and CDR2 SYGVNS. The V end was cut by 1 base, the J end by 8 bases, with 14 bases between. The CDR3: CASSESRQTHGYTF. DNA for the CDR3: TGTGCCAGCAGTGAATCCCGACAGACCCACGGCTACACCTTC.

V and J are TRBV15 and TRBJ1-4; perhaps TRBD1 as D (5 bases). This CDR3 is 15 amino acids long. V lost 3 bases and J 6 bases, leaving 14 bases between the germline ends. Germline CDR1 LNHNV, CDR2 YYDKDF (reference sequence). CDR3 amino acids: CATSSAGRVDEKLFF. The DNA of the CDR3 is TGTGCCACCAGCAGTGCAGGCAGGGTAGATGAAAAACTGTTTTTT. The full variable domain, rest sourced from reference TRBV15 and TRBJ1-4, is DAMVIQNPRYQVTQFGKPVTLSCSQTLNHNVMYWYQQKSSQAPKLLFHYYDKDFNNEADTPDNFQSRRPNTSFCFLDIRSPGLGDTAMYLCATSSAGRVDEKLFFGSGTQLSVL.

The V gene is TRBV5-5, the J gene TRBJ2-1; 10 bases map to TRBD1. This CDR3 comprises 14 residues. Germline lookup yields CDR1 SGHKS and CDR2 YYEKEE (reference sequence). V trimming: 4 bases; J trimming: 4 bases; junction bases outside the gene matches: 2. The CDR3 sequence: CASSMGQGYNEQFF. DNA of the CDR3: TGTGCCAGCAGCATGGGACAGGGGTACAATGAGCAGTTCTTC.

The chain employs TRBV7-2 and TRBJ1-2; TRBD1 is a possible D gene (5 bases). The CDR3 is made up of 13 amino acids. From germline, CDR1 is SGHTA and CDR2 FQGNSA. Trimming took off 7 bases at V and 3 bases at J, with 12 bases between the two ends. This chain's CDR3 is CASIRTGYYGYTF. The CDR3 DNA follows: TGTGCCAGCATCCGCACAGGCTACTATGGCTACACCTTC. The full variable domain, in which reference TRBV7-2 and TRBJ1-2 provide the parts outside the CDR3, is GAGVSQSPSNKVTEKGKDVELRCDPISGHTALYWYRQSLGQGLEFLIYFQGNSAPDKSGLPSDRFSAERTGGSVSTLTIQRTQQEDSAVYLCASIRTGYYGYTFGSGTRLTVV.

J is TRBJ1-6 and V is TRBV5-6; D not certain. CDR3 size: 17 residues. Between the trimmed V and J ends, which lost 4 bases and 0 bases, there was a span of 14 bases. The germline gives CDR1 SGHDT, CDR2 YYEEEE. CDR3 sequence: CASSEALSSSYNSPLHF. For the CDR3, the DNA is TGTGCCAGCAGCGAAGCCTTATCGAGCTCCTATAATTCACCCCTCCACTTT. Based on the CDR3 plus reference TRBV5-6 and TRBJ1-6, the full variable domain is DAGVTQSPTHLIKTRGQQVTLRCSPKSGHDTVSWYQQALGQGPQFIFQYYEEEERQRGNFPDRFSGHQFPNYSSELNVNALLLGDSALYLCASSEALSSSYNSPLHFGNGTRLTVT.

This rearrangement joins TRBV7-9 to TRBJ1-4; 7 bases line up with TRBD1. V trimming: 5 bases; J trimming: 5 bases; junction bases outside the gene matches: 11. In germline, CDR1 is SEHNR, CDR2 FQNEAQ (reference sequence). This CDR3 has 16 amino acids. CDR3 residues: CASSPTGAPENEKLFF. The CDR3 DNA is TGTGCCAGCAGCCCAACAGGGGCGCCAGAGAATGAAAAACTGTTTTTT.

The chain carries TRBV5-5 and TRBJ1-6; D is undetermined. The CDR3 length is 14 residues. V lost 4 bases and J lost 10, with 15 bases in between. CDR1 is SGHKS, CDR2 YYEKEE, per germline (reference sequence). DNA for the CDR3: TGTGCCAGCAGCATTAAGGGAGTTGGGTCACCCCTCCACTTT. It specifies CASSIKGVGSPLHF.

This chain links TRBV6-5 with TRBJ2-7, with 7 positions matching TRBD1. CDR1 is MNHEY, CDR2 SVGAGI, per germline. The length of the CDR3 is 15 residues. V trimming: 4 bases; J trimming: 5 bases; junction bases outside the gene matches: 11. CDR3 nucleotides: TGTGCCAGCAGTTCCGGTGGCCAGGGGGACCACGAGCAGTACTTC. Its protein is CASSSGGQGDHEQYF.

This clone was picked up a small number of times. This rearrangement joins TRBV2 to TRBJ1-2; tentative D call: TRBD1 (5 bases). The germline V gene has CDR1 SNHLY and CDR2 FYNNEI. There are 14 residues in the CDR3. V was cut by 3 bases and J by 4 bases, with 12 bases left in between. CDR3 in amino acids: CASSDSRGGYGYTF. The CDR3 DNA sequence: TGTGCCAGCAGTGACTCACGGGGGGGCTATGGCTACACCTTC. Full variable domain (rest looked up from reference TRBV2 and TRBJ1-2): EPEVTQTPSHQVTQMGQEVILRCVPISNHLYFYWYRQILGQKVEFLVSFYNNEISEKSEIFDDQFSVERPDGSNFTLKIRSTKLEDSAMYFCASSDSRGGYGYTFGSGTRLTVV.

The chain combines TRBV5-5 with TRBJ2-7; the D gene is possibly TRBD1 (6 bases). Trimming shortened V by 0 bases and J by 0 bases, and 22 bases separated the two germline ends. This CDR3 region has 19 residues. CDR1 is SGHKS and CDR2 is YYEKEE in the germline V gene (reference sequence). CDR3 bases: TGTGCCAGCAGCTTGGCAACAAGAATACCCGGGACAAGCTCCTACGAGCAGTACTTC. This codes for CASSLATRIPGTSSYEQYF.

This rearrangement joins TRBV11-2 to TRBJ1-3; 10 bases are shared with TRBD1. The CDR3 runs 15 residues. Germline V lookup: CDR1 SGHAT, CDR2 FQNNGV. The V and J ends lost 3 bases and 3 bases, in that order; junction bases with no gene match: 2. The CDR3 sequence: CASSLTGGRGNTIYF. The CDR3, as DNA: TGTGCCAGCAGCTTGACAGGGGGCCGTGGAAACACCATATATTTT.

The chain has TRBV14 and TRBJ1-1; TRBD1 agrees at 10 bases. V lost 4 bases, J lost 9 bases, and 5 bases stayed unmatched. CDR1 is SGHDN and CDR2 is FVKESK in the germline V gene. The CDR3 runs to 13 residues. CDR3 nucleotide sequence: TGTGCCAGCAGCCGGGACAGGGGATTACAAGCTTTCTTT. Translating gives CASSRDRGLQAFF. The entire variable domain, with the rest obtained from reference TRBV14 and TRBJ1-1, is as follows: EAGVTQFPSHSVIEKGQTVTLRCDPISGHDNLYWYRRVMGKEIKFLLHFVKESKQDESGMPNNRFLAERTGGTYSTLKVQPAELEDSGVYFCASSRDRGLQAFFGQGTRLTVV.

The gene calls are TRBV6-5 and TRBJ2-7; TRBD2 aligns across 11 bases. Per the germline V gene, CDR1 is MNHEY and CDR2 is SVGAGI. Trimming cost V 0 bases and J 2 bases; bases outside gene matches: 3. The CDR3 extends over 16 amino acids. The CDR3 DNA follows: TGTGCCAGCAGTTACTCGGGGACTAGCGGTCCCTACGAGCAGTACTTC. Translating gives CASSYSGTSGPYEQYF.

The V gene is TRBV2, the J gene TRBJ1-2, with 7 positions matching TRBD1. The CDR3 runs to 15 residues. V lost 4 bases to trimming and J lost 4 bases; unmatched junction nucleotides: 9. Per germline, CDR1 SNHLY and CDR2 FYNNEI. The CDR3 loop is CASSVRSGGSYGYTF. As DNA, the CDR3 is TGTGCCAGCAGTGTCAGGTCAGGGGGAAGCTATGGCTACACCTTC.

The gene calls are TRBV6-5 and TRBJ1-6; a possible D gene is TRBD1 (6 bases). This CDR3 spans 14 amino acids. V was trimmed by 2 bases and J by 5 bases, leaving 7 bases between them. CDR1 and CDR2 from the germline V gene are MNHEY and SVGAGI. The CDR3 DNA reads as TGTGCCAGCAGTTACGGGACACATAATTCACCCCTCCACTTT. This sequence encodes CASSYGTHNSPLHF.